The 26 T cell receptor beta chains below all came from one sample that was sequenced in a study of CD8 T cells in Susac syndrome. Random hexamers primed reverse transcription of about 0.5 to 1 ug RNA. Each CDR3 protein gets one entry after TCRdb re-called the immunoSEQ multiplex PCR reads with MiXCR. In the table there are about 130,000 distinct CDR3 sequences, approximately 93% of which are singletons. The source material was CD8+ T cells from PBMCs. The receptors shown here come from a human donor with multiple sclerosis.

Here the CDR3 DNA reads TGTGCCAGCAGCGTAGGGGGCGGGATCACAGATACGCAGTATTTT. Its protein is CASSVGGGITDTQYF. This chain uses TRBV9 with TRBJ2-3, with D possibly being TRBD2 (6 bases). Germline V gene sequence: CDR1 SGDLS, CDR2 YYNGEE. V shed 0 bases and J shed 2 bases, with 10 bases lying between them. The CDR3 loop spans 15 amino acids.

This clonotype was counted a single time. The chain recombines TRBV11-2 with TRBJ2-5; D might be TRBD2 (5 bases). The V gene lost 3 bases and the J gene lost 2 bases, with 16 bases spanning the gap. This CDR3 is 16 amino acids long. Germline CDR1 and CDR2: SGHAT and FQNNGV. CDR3 nucleotides: TGTGCCAGCAGCTTTTTAGGAGCGGAGGAACAAGAGACCCAGTACTTC. This sequence encodes CASSFLGAEEQETQYF.

V and J are TRBV15 and TRBJ2-3; D possibly corresponds to TRBD2 (5 bases). This CDR3 has 15 amino acids. Germline V gives CDR1 LNHNV, CDR2 YYDKDF (reference sequence). V shed 6 bases and J shed 2 bases, with 15 bases lying between them. CDR3 nucleotides: TGTGCCACCAGGACTAAGTCGATCCTCACAGATACGCAGTATTTT. The encoded protein is CATRTKSILTDTQYF.

This chain joins TRBV2 and TRBJ1-3; 8 positions match TRBD1. V lost 5 bases and J lost 2; bases outside the gene matches: 8. Looked up from germline, CDR1 is SNHLY and CDR2 is FYNNEI. This CDR3 spans 16 amino acids. CDR3 coding DNA: TGTGCCAGCAGTAATCGTCAGGGGGCGCCTGGAAACACCATATATTTT. As protein: CASSNRQGAPGNTIYF.

J is TRBJ2-2 and V is TRBV7-9; 7 bases are a match to TRBD1. This CDR3 contains 14 residues. Losses at the gene ends were 5 bases for V and 1 base for J; bases not matched to a gene: 1. Germline V CDR1 and CDR2: SEHNR, FQNEAQ (reference sequence). Here the CDR3 reads CASSRQGNTGELFF. The CDR3 bases are TGTGCCAGCAGCCGACAGGGGAACACCGGGGAGCTGTTTTTT.

The chain joins TRBV2 to TRBJ2-5; a weak D match, TRBD2 (6 bases). This CDR3 spans 15 amino acids. Germline-derived CDR1 and CDR2 are SNHLY and FYNNEI. V lost 4 bases, J lost 5 bases, and 17 bases lay in between. CDR3: CASSAREWAKETQYF. The CDR3 nucleotides read TGTGCCAGCAGTGCACGGGAGTGGGCAAAGGAGACCCAGTACTTC. Full variable domain (outside the CDR3, taken from reference TRBV2 and TRBJ2-5): EPEVTQTPSHQVTQMGQEVILRCVPISNHLYFYWYRQILGQKVEFLVSFYNNEISEKSEIFDDQFSVERPDGSNFTLKIRSTKLEDSAMYFCASSAREWAKETQYFGPGTRLLVL.

This chain joins TRBV29-1 and TRBJ1-1; D gene uncertain. The germline gives CDR1 SQVTM, CDR2 ANQGSEA. The CDR3 has 14 amino acids. Trimming removed 6 bases from V and 1 base from J, with 15 bases in between. Written as DNA, the CDR3 is TGCAGCGTAGCCTCCCGGGTCTCGAACACTGAAGCTTTCTTT. It encodes CSVASRVSNTEAFF.

V and J are TRBV4-2 and TRBJ2-7; perhaps D is TRBD1 or TRBD2 (5 bases each). The germline V gene encodes CDR1 LGHNA and CDR2 YNFKEQ. The CDR3 runs to 17 residues. The V end lost 4 bases, the J end lost 4 bases, and 23 bases lay between the germline ends. CDR3 sequence reads: CASSLHTGTPFRYEQYV. The CDR3 DNA reads TGTGCCAGCAGCCTACATACCGGGACGCCATTCAGGTACGAGCAGTACGTC.

The CDR3 DNA follows: TGTGCCAGCAGCCCCACCGCTGGGGGGAAAGAGACCCAGTACTTC. Translating gives CASSPTAGGKETQYF. The chain combines TRBV7-8 with TRBJ2-5; possible D gene TRBD2, 6 bases. V gave up 5 bases and J gave up 3 bases, with 16 bases separating them. Germline V gene sequence: CDR1 SGHVS, CDR2 FQNEAQ. The CDR3 contains 15 residues.

The chain links TRBV27 to TRBJ2-7, with 9 bases matching TRBD2. The CDR3 length is 16 residues. With V trimmed by 5 bases and J by 2 bases, 10 bases remained unmatched. Germline values: CDR1 MNHEY, CDR2 SMNVEV (reference sequence). The CDR3 DNA reads TGTGCCAGCAGTCCCCGTCGGGCTAGCGGGACCTACGAGCAGTACGTC. Translating it yields CASSPRRASGTYEQYV.

The V gene is TRBV6-1, the J gene TRBJ1-2; tentatively, D is TRBD1 (6 bases). CDR1 and CDR2 (germline): MNHNS, SASEGT. This CDR3 region has 11 residues. V shed 4 bases and J shed 10 bases, with 10 bases lying between them. This chain's CDR3 is CASSGGGYYTF. DNA of the CDR3: TGTGCCAGCAGTGGAGGGGGTTACTACACCTTC.

The chain joins TRBV19 to TRBJ2-7; D might be TRBD1 (6 bases). CDR1 is LNHDA, CDR2 SQIVND, per germline (reference sequence). The CDR3 spans 15 residues. Trimming took off 0 bases at V and 3 bases at J, with 12 bases between the two ends. The CDR3 loop reads CASSIDQGSFYEQYF. CDR3 nucleotide sequence: TGTGCCAGTAGTATAGATCAGGGGTCCTTCTACGAGCAGTACTTC.

The chain employs TRBV3-1 and TRBJ1-2; D perhaps matches TRBD1 (5 bases). Germline CDR1 reads LGHDT; CDR2 reads YNNKEL (reference sequence). CDR3 length: 16 amino acids. The V and J ends lost 0 bases and 8 bases respectively, with 19 bases between them. The CDR3 bases are TGTGCCAGCAGCCAAGACGGGCCGTATGACAGCCGAGGCTACACCTTC. Protein product: CASSQDGPYDSRGYTF.

The CDR3 reads CASSPGGSLNSKNIQYF. Written as DNA, the CDR3 is TGTGCCAGCAGCCCGGGAGGGTCATTGAATTCCAAAAACATTCAGTACTTC. The rearrangement uses TRBV9 and TRBJ2-4; TRBD2 aligns across 8 bases. The germline CDR1 and CDR2 sequences are SGDLS and YYNGEE. Trimming cost V 4 bases and J 2 bases; bases outside gene matches: 11. The CDR3 runs 17 residues. Filled out from reference TRBV9 and TRBJ2-4, the complete variable domain reads DSGVTQTPKHLITATGQRVTLRCSPRSGDLSVYWYQQSLDQGLQFLIQYYNGEERAKGNILERFSAQQFPDLHSELNLSSLELGDSALYFCASSPGGSLNSKNIQYFGAGTRLSVL.

The chain couples TRBV15 to TRBJ2-1, with unresolved D. V was trimmed by 2 bases and J by 6 bases, leaving 8 bases between them. Germline CDR1 is LNHNV and CDR2 is YYDKDF (reference sequence). The CDR3 runs to 13 residues. The CDR3 reads CATSRPGPNEQFF. CDR3 in DNA: TGTGCCACCAGCAGACCGGGCCCCAATGAGCAGTTCTTC.

The chain links TRBV27 to TRBJ2-2; D remains unclear. V shed 5 bases and J shed 5 bases, with 15 bases lying between them. Germline V gives CDR1 MNHEY, CDR2 SMNVEV (reference sequence). This CDR3 has 15 amino acids. This chain's CDR3 is CASSQGTLGTGELFF. The CDR3 DNA follows: TGTGCCAGCAGTCAAGGAACCCTAGGGACCGGGGAGCTGTTTTTT.

The chain employs TRBV12-3 or TRBV12-4 and TRBJ2-2; TRBD1 agrees at 7 bases. CDR3 length: 13 amino acids. After removal of 11 bases from V and 5 bases from J, the junction contained 8 bases not matched to a gene. This CDR3 is CAGRQGDTGELFF. Here the CDR3 DNA reads TGTGCCGGAAGACAGGGAGATACCGGGGAGCTGTTTTTT.

The rearrangement links TRBV29-1 to TRBJ1-2; 10 bases line up with TRBD1. The CDR3 has 13 amino acids. V was clipped by 7 bases and J by 2 bases; unmatched bases: 4. Germline V gives CDR1 SQVTM, CDR2 ANQGSEA. The CDR3 DNA is TGCAGCGCGACAGGGGGCAGCAACTATGGCTACACCTTC. Protein sequence: CSATGGSNYGYTF.

V and J are TRBV5-1 and TRBJ1-4; D is uncertain. The V gene's germline CDR1 is SGHRS and CDR2 YFSETQ. The ends were cut back, 2 bases at V and 0 bases at J, with 14 bases in the middle. The CDR3 loop spans 17 amino acids. CDR3 sequence reads: CASSFDKKDATNEKLFF. CDR3 coding DNA: TGCGCCAGCAGCTTCGATAAGAAGGATGCAACTAATGAAAAACTGTTTTTT.

The V and J genes are TRBV5-1 and TRBJ1-4, with 7 bases matching TRBD1. This CDR3 is built from 15 residues. Germline V CDR1 and CDR2: SGHRS, YFSETQ. The trim removed 4 bases at V and 0 bases at J, leaving 3 bases unmatched. The CDR3: CASSDGQATNEKLFF. CDR3 nucleotides: TGCGCCAGCAGCGACGGACAGGCAACTAATGAAAAACTGTTTTTT.

V usage is TRBV12-3 or TRBV12-4 and J usage is TRBJ2-7; D gene uncertain. Trimming shortened V by 2 bases and J by 0 bases, and 8 bases separated the two germline ends. This CDR3 has 14 residues. Here the CDR3 reads CASSLYGLSYEQYF. CDR3 sequence (DNA): TGTGCCAGCAGTTTATATGGCCTCTCCTACGAGCAGTACTTC.

This chain connects TRBV4-1 to TRBJ1-6; a possible D gene is TRBD1 (5 bases). Germline CDR1 and CDR2: MGHRA and YSYEKL. Trimming removed 1 base at V and 7 bases at J, with 11 bases between. The CDR3 covers 15 residues. CDR3 nucleotides: TGCGCCAGCAGCCAAGTCATCGGGGCAAATTCACCCCTCCACTTT. Encoded protein: CASSQVIGANSPLHF.

The rearrangement uses TRBV7-8 and TRBJ2-3; D might be TRBD2 (6 bases). The V and J ends lost 5 bases and 1 base respectively, with 13 bases between them. The CDR3 contains 15 residues. Germline CDR1 SGHVS, CDR2 FQNEAQ. CDR3 coding DNA: TGTGCCAGCAGCGGACGGGAGTTGGGCACAGATACGCAGTATTTT. Its protein is CASSGRELGTDTQYF.

This chain joins TRBV12-3 or TRBV12-4 and TRBJ2-2; D is uncertain. V shed 7 bases and J shed 0 bases, with 12 bases lying between them. The CDR3 consists of 15 residues. The CDR3 nucleotides read TGTGCCAGCACCCCTTTTGCGTCGAACACCGGGGAGCTGTTTTTT. It specifies CASTPFASNTGELFF.

The rearrangement links TRBV28 to TRBJ2-1, with 8 positions matching TRBD1. V gave up 3 bases and J gave up 3 bases; unmatched junction bases: 7. The CDR3 has 16 residues. CDR1 and CDR2 from the germline V gene are MDHEN and SYDVKM. This CDR3 is CASSFDTGGYYNEQFF. The CDR3 DNA is TGTGCCAGCAGTTTCGACACAGGGGGATACTACAATGAGCAGTTCTTC.

The J gene is TRBJ2-5, the V gene TRBV3-1; 7 nucleotides align to TRBD2. Looked up from germline, CDR1 is LGHDT and CDR2 is YNNKEL (reference sequence). Trimming took 1 base from V and 4 from J; bases not matched to a gene: 3. The CDR3 loop spans 14 amino acids. Here the CDR3 reads CASSQGREVETQYF. CDR3 DNA sequence: TGTGCCAGCAGCCAAGGCCGGGAGGTAGAGACCCAGTACTTC.